The 4 T cell receptor beta chains below all came from one sample that was sequenced in a study of cytomegalovirus exposure and HLA in healthy donors. Primers for the PCR totalled 60 Vbeta and 13 Jbeta. Assay used: immunoSEQ multiplex PCR; TCRdb lists only in-frame clones, some missing. This sample has about 120,000 clones, with 55% to 75% found just once. The specimen sequenced was PBMCs. All receptors derive from a man younger than 45 in good health and CMV-seropositive.

This rearrangement joins TRBV27 to TRBJ2-7; 10 nucleotides line up with TRBD1. Trimming removed 4 bases from V and 4 bases from J; junction bases left unmatched: 16. Germline V gives CDR1 MNHEY, CDR2 SMNVEV (reference sequence). The length of the CDR3 is 18 residues. Here the CDR3 DNA reads TGTGCCAGCAGTTCCCCTTCCGGGACAGGGGTCTGGTCGTACGAGCAGTACTTC. Residues: CASSSPSGTGVWSYEQYF.

In its sample, this clone was seen a few times. V and J are TRBV28 and TRBJ1-5; D not resolved. The germline V and J ends were trimmed by 5 bases and 0 bases, with 8 bases remaining between them. In germline, CDR1 is MDHEN, CDR2 SYDVKM. The CDR3 runs to 14 residues. The CDR3 region is CASSRLGSNQPQHF. The CDR3 DNA reads as TGTGCCAGCAGTCGACTGGGTAGCAATCAGCCCCAGCATTTT.

This rearrangement joins TRBV7-3 to TRBJ2-1; the match to TRBD1 covers 7 bases. The CDR3 has 16 residues. Trimming at V came to 5 bases and at J to 2 bases, leaving 9 bases not matched to a gene. The germline V gene has CDR1 SGHTA and CDR2 FQGTGA. The CDR3 loop is CASSPQGVGTYNEQFF. The CDR3 DNA is TGTGCCAGCAGCCCCCAGGGGGTAGGCACCTACAATGAGCAGTTCTTC.

This sequence joins TRBV7-6 and TRBJ1-1, with 10 bases matching TRBD1. Germline V CDR1 and CDR2: SGHVS, FNYEAQ. The CDR3 extends over 14 amino acids. With 5 bases clipped from V and 5 bases from J, the junction kept 5 bases outside the gene matches. The CDR3 region has the DNA TGTGCCAGCAGCGCGCAGGGACAGGGGACTGAAGCTTTCTTT. Its translation: CASSAQGQGTEAFF.